Described below is a single T cell receptor beta chain sequence and its context. These data are taken from a study of radiotherapy plus CTLA-4 blockade in lung cancer. Assay used: immunoSEQ multiplex PCR; TCRdb lists only in-frame clones, some missing. The sample contains 50,000 to 75,000 clones, roughly 80% of which appear only once. The TCR originated in a human donor with non-small cell lung cancer who had a complete response to radiotherapy plus ipilimumab. The sequences come from peripheral blood, collected from a patient treated with radiotherapy plus ipilimumab.

The CDR3 sequence is CASSQGDRRTYEQYF. The CDR3 bases are TGCGCCAGCAGTCAAGGGGACAGGAGAACCTACGAGCAGTACTTC. V gene TRBV23-1 combines with J gene TRBJ2-7, with TRBD1 matching 8 bases. TRBV23-1 is placed among ORFs of uncertain function. CDR3 size: 15 residues. With V trimmed by 2 bases and J by 2 bases, 5 bases remained unmatched.